The text below deals with one TCR beta chain. Its antigen is not known. With V trimmed by 4 bases and J by 1 base, 22 bases remained unmatched. Per germline, CDR1 DFQATT and CDR2 SNEGSKA (reference sequence). The CDR3 length is 21 residues. The sample comes from a study of T cell repertoires in cytomegalovirus infection. Overall study: Public signatures in TCR beta pointed to CMV infection and matching HLA type.

Study-wide points: Pooled public TCR beta family frequency picked out CMV carriers with the relevant HLA. The response measured ex vivo was dominated by TCR beta clonotypes (HLA-C-restricted and CMV-specific).

TCRdb itself ran the reads through MiXCR, one entry per CDR3 protein. The sample consists of hundreds of thousands of distinct CDR3 sequences, approximately 24% of them appearing once. This sequence joins TRBV20-1 and TRBJ2-4, with 10 bases matching TRBD2. The receptor's source is a human donor in good health (CMV status not recorded). Some clones in this sample may be carry-over from other donors' samples. Input material: CD8+ T cells from PBMCs. The CDR3 here is CSAMSPSGGDSSHRAKNIQYF. The CDR3 DNA is TGCAGTGCTATGTCCCCCAGCGGGGGGGACAGCTCGCATCGGGCCAAAAACATTCAGTACTTC.